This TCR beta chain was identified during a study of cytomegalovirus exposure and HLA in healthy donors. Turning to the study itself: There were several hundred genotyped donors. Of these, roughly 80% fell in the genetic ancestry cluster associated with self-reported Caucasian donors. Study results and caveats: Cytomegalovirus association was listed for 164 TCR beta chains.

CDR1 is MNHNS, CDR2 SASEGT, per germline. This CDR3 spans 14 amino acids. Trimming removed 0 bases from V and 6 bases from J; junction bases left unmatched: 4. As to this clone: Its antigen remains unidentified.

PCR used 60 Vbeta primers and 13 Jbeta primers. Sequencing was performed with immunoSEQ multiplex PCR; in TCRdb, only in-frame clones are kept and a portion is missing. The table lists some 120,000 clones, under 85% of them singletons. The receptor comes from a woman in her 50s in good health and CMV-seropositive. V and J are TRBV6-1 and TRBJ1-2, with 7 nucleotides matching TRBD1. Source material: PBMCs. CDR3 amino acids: CASSEAPGQDGYTF. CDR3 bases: TGTGCCAGCAGTGAAGCGCCTGGACAGGATGGCTACACCTTC.